These T cell receptor beta chains were read from a single sample in a study of cytomegalovirus exposure and HLA in healthy donors. TCRdb's table, derived via immunoSEQ multiplex PCR, lists solely in-frame clones and lacks some. In the table there are about 130,000 clones, 60% to 80% of which are singletons. The specimen was PBMCs. The receptors come from a man aged 25 to 45 in good health and CMV-seronegative. Each CDR3 is given with its conserved first and last residue. A D gene is named only where the DNA matches it firmly. Clone size is stated in some rows and not others, as once, few, many or a class when expanded.

cdr3_nt: TGTGCCAGCAGCGTAGAAACAGCTTATAATTCACCCCTCCACTTT; cdr3_aa: CASSVETAYNSPLHF; d_call: NA; clone_size: NA; v_call: TRBV9; j_call: TRBJ1-6
cdr3_nt: TGTGCCAGCAGCTCGGGGTTCGGGAAGCCCCAGCATTTT; cdr3_aa: CASSSGFGKPQHF; d_call: NA; clone_size: NA; v_call: TRBV11-2; j_call: TRBJ1-5
cdr3_nt: TGTGCCAGCAGCTTGGGTTTTCGGGGAAGTCAGCCCCAGCATTTT; cdr3_aa: CASSLGFRGSQPQHF; d_call: NA; clone_size: once; v_call: TRBV5-6; j_call: TRBJ1-5
cdr3_nt: TGCAGCGATCGAGAGGGAGATACGCAGTATTTT; cdr3_aa: CSDREGDTQYF; d_call: NA; clone_size: once; v_call: TRBV20-1; j_call: TRBJ2-3
cdr3_nt: TGTGCCAGCAGTTTATATGAGGGTCCTAACTATGGCTACACCTTC; cdr3_aa: CASSLYEGPNYGYTF; d_call: NA; clone_size: NA; v_call: TRBV27; j_call: TRBJ1-2
cdr3_nt: TGTGCCAGCAGCCAGGGACAGGGCGATGGCTACACCTTC; cdr3_aa: CASSQGQGDGYTF; d_call: TRBD1; clone_size: NA; v_call: TRBV11-3; j_call: TRBJ1-2
cdr3_nt: TGTGCCAGCAGTTACTGGGCCGCGGGAGAGGTAGATACGCAGTATTTT; cdr3_aa: CASSYWAAGEVDTQYF; d_call: TRBD2; clone_size: NA; v_call: TRBV6-5; j_call: TRBJ2-3
cdr3_nt: TGTGCCAGCAGCCCCTTCAGAGATACGCAGTATTTT; cdr3_aa: CASSPFRDTQYF; d_call: NA; clone_size: NA; v_call: TRBV7-2; j_call: TRBJ2-3
cdr3_nt: TGTGCCACCAGCAGAGATGCTGGCGGTTACAATGAGCAGTTCTTC; cdr3_aa: CATSRDAGGYNEQFF; d_call: NA; clone_size: NA; v_call: TRBV15; j_call: TRBJ2-1
cdr3_nt: TGCGCCAGCAGCTTGGTGATTAGGCTAGCGGGAGCGAGTGAGCAGTTCTTC; cdr3_aa: CASSLVIRLAGASEQFF; d_call: TRBD2; clone_size: NA; v_call: TRBV5-1; j_call: TRBJ2-1
cdr3_nt: TGTGCCAGCAGTAGGACAGCCGGCTACGAGCAGTACTTC; cdr3_aa: CASSRTAGYEQYF; d_call: NA; clone_size: few; v_call: TRBV6-6; j_call: TRBJ2-7
cdr3_nt: TGTGCCAGCTCACCAACAGACATGAACACTGAAGCTTTCTTT; cdr3_aa: CASSPTDMNTEAFF; d_call: NA; clone_size: NA; v_call: TRBV18; j_call: TRBJ1-1
cdr3_nt: TGCGCCAGCAGTATTAACAGGGATGTCGGCAATCAGCCCCAGCATTTT; cdr3_aa: CASSINRDVGNQPQHF; d_call: NA; clone_size: NA; v_call: TRBV23-1; j_call: TRBJ1-5
cdr3_nt: TGCGCCAGCAGCCAAGATTCAGGGCCCTACGAGCAGTACTTC; cdr3_aa: CASSQDSGPYEQYF; d_call: NA; clone_size: few; v_call: TRBV4-3; j_call: TRBJ2-7
cdr3_nt: TGCAGCGCCACGGGGGGAGACAGGGGGAACACTGAAGCTTTCTTT; cdr3_aa: CSATGGDRGNTEAFF; d_call: TRBD1; clone_size: few; v_call: TRBV29-1; j_call: TRBJ1-1
cdr3_nt: TGTGCCAGCAGCTTCGGTAACACTGAAGCTTTCTTT; cdr3_aa: CASSFGNTEAFF; d_call: NA; clone_size: NA; v_call: TRBV7-2; j_call: TRBJ1-1
cdr3_nt: TGCGCCAGCAGCATCGGCGGGAGTGTTTGGGAGACCCAGTACTTC; cdr3_aa: CASSIGGSVWETQYF; d_call: TRBD2; clone_size: NA; v_call: TRBV4-1; j_call: TRBJ2-5
cdr3_nt: TGTGCCAGCAGCTCTCCACCGGGACAGGGGGCGGGCACCGGGGAGCTGTTTTTT; cdr3_aa: CASSSPPGQGAGTGELFF; d_call: TRBD1; clone_size: NA; v_call: TRBV11-2; j_call: TRBJ2-2
cdr3_nt: TGTGCCAGTAGTATAGTCCGGGATTACACTGAAGCTTTCTTT; cdr3_aa: CASSIVRDYTEAFF; d_call: NA; clone_size: NA; v_call: TRBV19; j_call: TRBJ1-1
cdr3_nt: TGTGCCAGCAGCGACAGGGTGGGGGAAAAACTGTTTTTT; cdr3_aa: CASSDRVGEKLFF; d_call: TRBD1; clone_size: NA; v_call: TRBV5-4; j_call: TRBJ1-4
cdr3_nt: TGCAGCGTTGAAGAGGGCGGGTCCTACAATGAGCAGTTCTTC; cdr3_aa: CSVEEGGSYNEQFF; d_call: NA; clone_size: NA; v_call: TRBV29-1; j_call: TRBJ2-1